A single sample gave rise to the 27 T cell receptor beta chains below, sequenced in a study of graft-versus-host responses after intestinal transplantation. Sequencing used immunoSEQ multiplex PCR; TCRdb keeps in-frame clones, though not all of them. This table has 75,000 to 100,000 clones, 91% appearing once. Their recognized antigens are unknown. The sequencing used unstimulated CD4+ T cells sorted from spleen or lymph node cells, collected before transplant. These TCRs come from a human donor who was the organ donor for an intestinal transplant.

This clone came up a few times. The rearrangement links TRBV7-9 to TRBJ1-4; 10 nucleotides line up with TRBD1. V shed 3 bases and J 4 bases; nucleotides not matched to a gene: 2. Germline V gene data show CDR1 as SEHNR and CDR2 as FQNEAQ (reference sequence). This CDR3 is 15 amino acids long. In DNA, the CDR3 is TGTGCCAGCAGCTTGGGGACAGGGGTTAATGAAAAACTGTTTTTT. Translating gives CASSLGTGVNEKLFF.

The chain joins TRBV18 to TRBJ2-7; TRBD1 matches 10 bases. Trimming at V came to 4 bases and at J to 6 bases, leaving 15 bases not matched to a gene. The CDR3 is 17 amino acids. Germline CDR1 and CDR2: KGHSH and LQKENI. The CDR3 nucleotides read TGTGCCAGCTCACTCCAGCACTCCGGGACAGGGGTTAGCGAGCAGTACTTC. This codes for CASSLQHSGTGVSEQYF.

A word on this clone: Compared with germline, one end of the junction differs, possibly owing to a read error. The V call is TRBV10-3, the J call TRBJ1-5; D may be TRBD1 (5 bases). Germline CDR1 and CDR2: ENHRY and SYGVKD. This CDR3 has 12 amino acids. This chain's CDR3 is CAISEGGDPRHF. The CDR3 nucleotides are TGTGCCATCAGTGAGGGAGGGGACCCCCGGCATTTT.

DNA for the CDR3: TGTGCCGCCTCAACTAGCGGGGGCACAGATACGCAGTATTTT. Amino acids: CAASTSGGTDTQYF. The genes are TRBV28 and TRBJ2-3, with TRBD2 identical over 10 bases. CDR1 MDHEN and CDR2 SYDVKM come from the germline V gene. This CDR3 spans 14 amino acids. With 11 bases clipped from V and 1 base from J, the junction kept 6 bases outside the gene matches.

This chain links TRBV19 with TRBJ2-5, with 8 bases lining up with TRBD1. Gene TRBJ2-7 matches the end of the DNA better, so the J call may be wrong. CDR1 and CDR2 (germline): LNHDA, SQIVND (reference sequence). The CDR3 loop spans 15 amino acids. CDR3 in DNA: TGTGCCAGTACCCAAAACAGCAGGGGGCTGCACGAGCAGTACTTC. Protein product: CASTQNSRGLHEQYF.

J is TRBJ1-2 and V is TRBV4-2, with a possible D match to TRBD1 (5 bases). Trimming cost V 2 bases and J 6 bases, with 16 bases left between them. This CDR3 is 15 amino acids long. Germline lookup yields CDR1 LGHNA and CDR2 YNFKEQ. In DNA, the CDR3 is TGTGCCAGCAGCCAAAATCCCGGACAAGTTAATGGCTACACCTTC. This translates into CASSQNPGQVNGYTF.

The chain carries TRBV14 and TRBJ2-2, with 7 nucleotides matching TRBD2. This CDR3 is 16 amino acids long. Trimming cost V 3 bases and J 0 bases; bases outside gene matches: 4. CDR1 is SGHDN, CDR2 FVKESK, per germline. CDR3 bases: TGTGCCAGCAGCCAGAGAACTAGCGCGAACACCGGGGAGCTGTTTTTT. This gives the protein CASSQRTSANTGELFF.

The chain joins TRBV7-2 to TRBJ2-6; the D gene is possibly TRBD1 (7 bases). CDR3 length: 18 residues. V lost 1 base to trimming and J lost 0 bases, with 13 bases between them. Germline V CDR1 and CDR2: SGHTA, FQGNSA. The CDR3 loop is CASSLEPGGSSGANVLTF. The CDR3 DNA is TGTGCCAGCAGCTTAGAACCAGGGGGGAGCTCTGGGGCCAACGTCCTGACTTTC. The entire variable domain, with the rest obtained from reference TRBV7-2 and TRBJ2-6, is as follows: GAGVSQSPSNKVTEKGKDVELRCDPISGHTALYWYRQSLGQGLEFLIYFQGNSAPDKSGLPSDRFSAERTGGSVSTLTIQRTQQEDSAVYLCASSLEPGGSSGANVLTFGAGSRLTVL.

V usage is TRBV25-1 and J usage is TRBJ2-7, with 10 bases matching TRBD1. Per the germline V gene, CDR1 is MGHDK and CDR2 is SYGVNS. The CDR3 totals 15 residues. Losses at the gene ends were 5 bases for V and 3 bases for J; bases not matched to a gene: 7. The CDR3 bases are TGTGCCAGCAGTTTCACCGGGACAGGGGTCTACGAGCAGTACTTC. Translating gives CASSFTGTGVYEQYF.

The gene calls are TRBV4-1 and TRBJ2-5, with D possibly matching TRBD2 (5 bases). CDR3 length: 14 residues. Germline V gene lookup returns CDR1 MGHRA and CDR2 YSYEKL. V gave up 1 base and J gave up 5 bases, with 11 bases separating them. CDR3 coding DNA: TGCGCCAGCAGCCAAGTCCTAGCTGTCGAGACCCAGTACTTC. Residues: CASSQVLAVETQYF.

The gene calls are TRBV30 and TRBJ2-7; the match to TRBD1 covers 7 bases. The germline gives CDR1 GTSNPN, CDR2 SVGIG (reference sequence). CDR3 length equals 12 residues. Unmatched junction bases numbered 5, after V lost 5 bases and J lost 4 bases. In nucleotides, the CDR3 is TGTGCCTGGGAGACAGGGTCTTACGAGCAGTACTTC. Its translation: CAWETGSYEQYF.

The chain has TRBV13 and TRBJ1-3; 9 positions agree with TRBD1. Per the germline V gene, CDR1 is PRHDT and CDR2 is FYEKMQ (reference sequence). V shed 5 bases, J shed 2 bases, and the junction held 7 bases outside the gene matches. The CDR3 extends over 16 amino acids. CDR3 region: CASSVRTGDTGNTIYF. The CDR3 DNA reads TGTGCCAGCAGCGTAAGGACAGGGGATACTGGAAACACCATATATTTT. The full variable domain, with the rest looked up from reference TRBV13 and TRBJ1-3, is AAGVIQSPRHLIKEKRETATLKCYPIPRHDTVYWYQQGPGQDPQFLISFYEKMQSDKGSIPDRFSAQQFSDYHSELNMSSLELGDSALYFCASSVRTGDTGNTIYFGEGSWLTVV.

The V call is TRBV19, the J call TRBJ2-4; 7 nucleotides match TRBD1. V dropped 3 bases and J dropped 3; count of bases not matched to a gene: 2. The CDR3 runs 14 residues. CDR1 is LNHDA, CDR2 SQIVND, per germline (reference sequence). CDR3 amino acids: CASSIRGLKNIQYF. CDR3 sequence (DNA): TGTGCCAGTAGTATTAGGGGGCTCAAAAACATTCAGTACTTC.

As concerns this clone: At one boundary the junction diverges from the germline segment, which might be a read error. The V call is TRBV30, the J call TRBJ2-5; 7 bases align to TRBD1. From germline, CDR1 is GTSNPN and CDR2 SVGIG (reference sequence). The CDR3 length is 15 residues. CDR3 in amino acids: CAWSVNRGPQEAQYF. In DNA form, the CDR3 reads TGTGCCTGGAGCGTTAACAGGGGACCTCAAGAGGCCCAGTACTTC.

This clone turned up a few times. The chain has TRBV7-9 and TRBJ2-7; 7 positions match TRBD2. Germline assignment: CDR1 SEHNR and CDR2 FQNEAQ (reference sequence). The junction had 7 bases not matched to a gene; V was cut back by 4 bases and J by 4 bases. The CDR3 has 14 residues. This CDR3 is CASSSSGQGYEQYF. The CDR3 bases are TGTGCCAGCAGCTCTAGCGGCCAAGGTTACGAGCAGTACTTC.

The chain links TRBV6-5 to TRBJ1-1; D gene unclear. The CDR3 loop spans 14 amino acids. The V and J ends lost 0 bases and 2 bases respectively, with 7 bases between them. In germline, CDR1 is MNHEY, CDR2 SVGAGI. The CDR3 nucleotides are TGTGCCAGCAGTTACTCTGAACTCAACACTGAAGCTTTCTTT. Protein: CASSYSELNTEAFF.

The genes are TRBV5-1 and TRBJ2-3; 9 bases map to TRBD1. Trimming removed 4 bases from V and 5 bases from J; junction bases left unmatched: 11. The CDR3 covers 16 residues. Germline V gives CDR1 SGHRS, CDR2 YFSETQ. The DNA for the CDR3 is TGCGCCAGCAGCCCCCCCTCCGGGACAGGGAAAGATACGCAGTATTTT. Translated, it gives CASSPPSGTGKDTQYF.

The table lists this clone with a few counts. The V call is TRBV19, the J call TRBJ1-2, with TRBD1 matching over 7 bases. Germline CDR1 reads LNHDA; CDR2 reads SQIVND (reference sequence). The CDR3 totals 13 residues. The V gene end was trimmed by 9 bases and the J gene end by 3 bases; junction bases not matched to a gene: 7. The CDR3 nucleotides are TGTGCCAGCTCCGGGACAGCGTACTATGGCTACACCTTC. Translating it yields CASSGTAYYGYTF.

The rearrangement uses TRBV4-2 and TRBJ2-7; 10 bases agree with TRBD1. Per germline, CDR1 LGHNA and CDR2 YNFKEQ. V was pared by 5 bases and J by 5 bases, with 9 bases of the junction left unmatched. This CDR3 comprises 15 residues. This chain's CDR3 is CASSEKGQGRNEQYF. In nucleotides, the CDR3 is TGTGCCAGCAGCGAAAAGGGACAGGGGAGGAACGAGCAGTACTTC.

This clone is a singleton in its sample. V is TRBV10-3 and J is TRBJ2-1, with 11 nucleotides matching TRBD2. CDR1 and CDR2 from the germline V gene are ENHRY and SYGVKD. V lost 6 bases and J lost 4; bases outside the gene matches: 17. The CDR3 has 19 amino acids. This CDR3 reads CAISRASGGRRGLYNEQFF. CDR3 DNA sequence: TGTGCCATCAGCCGGGCTAGCGGGGGGCGGAGGGGCCTATACAATGAGCAGTTCTTC.

The chain recombines TRBV19 with TRBJ2-3; 9 positions agree with TRBD2. The CDR3 covers 16 residues. Germline CDR1 LNHDA, CDR2 SQIVND (reference sequence). V was clipped by 3 bases and J by 4 bases; unmatched bases: 8. The CDR3 coding sequence is TGTGCCAGTAGTATTGGTTTTAGCGGGGGACCAGATACGCAGTATTTT. Amino acids: CASSIGFSGGPDTQYF.

The chain uses TRBV4-2 and TRBJ2-2; 8 positions match TRBD2. Germline trimming cut 0 bases from V and 16 bases from J; bases unmatched to any gene: 7. In germline, CDR1 is LGHNA, CDR2 YNFKEQ. CDR3 size: 13 residues. For the CDR3, the DNA is TGTGCCAGCAGCCAAGATCGGACTAGCCGGGCGTTTTTT. As protein: CASSQDRTSRAFF.

The rearrangement joins TRBV28 to TRBJ1-5; 7 bases agree with TRBD1. Germline loops: CDR1 MDHEN, CDR2 SYDVKM. This CDR3 is built from 17 residues. The V and J ends lost 6 bases and 3 bases, in that order; junction bases with no gene match: 14. The CDR3 region is CASSNRRGTATNQPQHF. As DNA, the CDR3 is TGTGCCAGCAGCAACCGGAGGGGGACAGCCACCAATCAGCCCCAGCATTTT. Full variable domain (outside the CDR3, taken from reference TRBV28 and TRBJ1-5): DVKVTQSSRYLVKRTGEKVFLECVQDMDHENMFWYRQDPGLGLRLIYFSYDVKMKEKGDIPEGYSVSREKKERFSLILESASTNQTSMYLCASSNRRGTATNQPQHFGDGTRLSIL.

The V and J genes are TRBV19 and TRBJ1-2, with TRBD1 identical over 7 bases. Germline values: CDR1 LNHDA, CDR2 SQIVND (reference sequence). The V segment lost 6 bases and the J segment 8 bases; nucleotides outside the gene matches: 12. This CDR3 region has 14 residues. CDR3 bases: TGTGCCAGTAGCCGGCAGGGGCAGGGGGGAGGCTACACCTTC. Encoded protein: CASSRQGQGGGYTF.

The chain is built from TRBV4-1 and TRBJ2-1; a possible D gene is TRBD2 (5 bases). The CDR3 extends over 16 amino acids. CDR1 is MGHRA, CDR2 YSYEKL, per germline. Trimming stripped 4 bases from V and 0 bases from J, with 13 bases between. The CDR3 reads CASSPLEGSSYNEQFF. The DNA of the CDR3 is TGCGCCAGCAGCCCCCTAGAGGGAAGCTCCTACAATGAGCAGTTCTTC.

The genes are TRBV4-2 and TRBJ2-4; D is possibly TRBD2 (6 bases). The CDR3 is 18 residues long. V was cut by 0 bases and J by 8 bases, with 23 bases left in between. Per germline, CDR1 LGHNA and CDR2 YNFKEQ. CDR3 amino acids: CASSQDTPIGWPGDIQYF. In DNA, the CDR3 is TGTGCCAGCAGCCAAGATACTCCTATTGGGTGGCCGGGGGACATTCAGTACTTC.

In its sample, this clone was seen once. The chain has TRBV4-3 and TRBJ2-1, with 15 bases fitting TRBD2. The CDR3 covers 20 residues. Per germline, CDR1 LGHNA and CDR2 YSLEER. The trim removed 0 bases at V and 2 bases at J, leaving 8 bases unmatched. The CDR3 spells CASSQDVGLAGGLAYNEQFF. As DNA, the CDR3 is TGCGCCAGCAGCCAAGATGTCGGACTAGCGGGGGGGTTGGCCTACAATGAGCAGTTCTTC.